This paragraph reports one TCR beta chain. The antigen remains unidentified. Healthy Caucasians made up all donors. This sample was taken from a study of identical twins. Points from the study as a whole: Whereas memory repertoires showed no such difference, abundant cord blood beta clonotypes carried fewer insertions. Invariant populations such as MAIT and iNKT cells could partly muddle zero-insertion analyses.

Each cDNA held unique molecular identifiers, and template switching gave it a universal primer site. TCRdb analysed the 5' RACE reads with MiXCR anew, one entry per CDR3 protein. The sample lists about 660,000 distinct CDR3 sequences; 8.5% to 9% were seen once. Germline CDR1 reads MDHEN; CDR2 reads SYDVKM. Trimming took 1 base from V and 0 from J, leaving 13 bases between them. This CDR3 has 17 residues. The data were also submitted as part of a second study, on yellow fever vaccine responses in identical twins.

The V call is TRBV28, the J call TRBJ2-1; a weak D match, TRBD1 (5 bases). The TCR comes from a woman aged 18-35 years in good health. The specimen was PBMCs. The CDR3 spells CASSLYGATSSYNEQFF. The CDR3 nucleotides read TGTGCCAGCAGTTTATATGGGGCGACCAGCTCCTACAATGAGCAGTTCTTC. Using reference TRBV28 and TRBJ2-1 for the parts outside the CDR3, the full variable domain is DVKVTQSSRYLVKRTGEKVFLECVQDMDHENMFWYRQDPGLGLRLIYFSYDVKMKEKGDIPEGYSVSREKKERFSLILESASTNQTSMYLCASSLYGATSSYNEQFFGPGTRLTVL.